The rows below give T cell receptor beta chains drawn from one sample of a study of T cell repertoires in cytomegalovirus infection. TCRdb fed the reads into MiXCR, producing one record per CDR3 protein. The sample has hundreds of thousands of distinct CDR3 sequences; 35% are singletons. Sample: PBMCs. The receptor source for this set is a human donor in good health (CMV status not recorded). Some clones in this sample may be carry-over from other donors' samples. Both conserved end residues are part of each CDR3. D genes are given only for firm matches. Size values are once, few and many counts, or a class for expanded clones, and some rows have none.

J,V,D,size,DNA,CDR3
TRBJ1-1,TRBV7-2,.,.,TGTGCCAGCCGCTTACAGCCGAACACTGAGGCTTTCTTT,CASRLQPNTEAFF
TRBJ1-4,TRBV7-9,.,many,TGTGCCAGCAGCTTAGCCGGGGGACGTAATGAAAAACTGTTTTTT,CASSLAGGRNEKLFF
TRBJ2-7,TRBV27,.,many,TGTGCCAGCAGCTTGGGCGTAACCTACGAGCAGTACTTC,CASSLGVTYEQYF
TRBJ2-7,TRBV6-8,TRBD2,.,TGTGCCAGCACCGAGACGGGGGGGACCTACGAGCAGTACTTC,CASTETGGTYEQYF
TRBJ1-3,TRBV28,.,.,TGTGCCAGCAGTTTCAGTGGGCTCTCTGGAAACACCATATATTTT,CASSFSGLSGNTIYF
TRBJ2-6,TRBV6-1,.,.,TGTGCCAGCAGCAATCGGCAGGGGCCTGGGGCCAACGTCCTGACTTTC,CASSNRQGPGANVLTF
TRBJ1-5,TRBV6-2/TRBV6-3,.,.,TGTGCCAGCAGCCCTGTCAAAAACAATCAGCCCCAGCATTTT,CASSPVKNNQPQHF
TRBJ1-5,TRBV20-1,.,.,TGCAGTGCTAGCGACAGCCTGAATCAGCCCCAGCATTTT,CSASDSLNQPQHF
TRBJ1-5,TRBV19,TRBD1,.,TGTGCCAGTAGTGCCGCCGCCCCAGGGGGGCCCCAGCATTTT,CASSAAAPGGPQHF
TRBJ1-3,TRBV5-1,.,.,TGCGCCAGCAGCTGGTCAGGGTCCTCTGGAAACACCATATATTTT,CASSWSGSSGNTIYF
TRBJ1-5,TRBV7-8,.,.,TGTGCCAGCAGCTTTGGAGGTGGGCCCCAGCATTTT,CASSFGGGPQHF
TRBJ1-1,TRBV5-1,.,.,TGCGCCAGCAGCTTTGAAGCGACGGGGGCGAGCACTGAAGCTTTCTTT,CASSFEATGASTEAFF
TRBJ2-3,TRBV7-3,.,once,TGTGCCAGCAGCTTTTTACAAGGCACAAAAGATACGCAGTCTTTT,CASSFLQGTKDTQSF
TRBJ1-5,TRBV28,.,.,TGTGCCAGCAGTTTACTGGCGGGGGTACAGCCCCAGCATTTT,CASSLLAGVQPQHF
TRBJ1-2,TRBV6-6,TRBD1,once,TGTGCCACAAAATCTGGGACAGGGCAAGGCTACACCTTC,CATKSGTGQGYTF
TRBJ2-3,TRBV6-6,.,.,TGTGCCAGCGCTAAGGTGGGAACCCAGATGACGCAGTATTTT,CASAKVGTQMTQYF
TRBJ1-2,TRBV27,TRBD1,once,TGTGCCAGCAGTATTACACAGGGGGGATATGGCTACACCTTC,CASSITQGGYGYTF
TRBJ1-3,TRBV9,.,.,TGTGCCAGCAGCGTCGGCCAAGTGGTGGGGTCTCTGGGAAACACCATATATTTT,CASSVGQVVGSLGNTIYF
TRBJ1-2,TRBV6-2/TRBV6-3,.,.,TGTGCCAGCAGTTACGCCCCCGACCGACTGACCAACTATGGCTACACCTTC,CASSYAPDRLTNYGYTF
TRBJ1-1,TRBV2,.,.,TGTGCCAGCAATGGGGTTTCGTCTTTCCGGGCTTTCTTT,CASNGVSSFRAFF
TRBJ1-1,TRBV5-1,.,.,TGCGCCAGCAGCTTGGAACTTGCGGCTGAGGCTTTCTTT,CASSLELAAEAFF
TRBJ2-5,TRBV6-1,TRBD2,few,TGTGCCAGCATAGGGACTAGCGGACGGCAAGAGACCCAGTACTTC,CASIGTSGRQETQYF
TRBJ2-5,TRBV20-1,.,.,TGCAGTGCTAGAGATCTTGGCAGGGTCGGGGAGACCCAGTACTTC,CSARDLGRVGETQYF
TRBJ1-2,TRBV7-2,TRBD1,many,TGTGCCAGCAGCCCGCAGAGATATCGACAGGGAAACTATGGCTACACCTTC,CASSPQRYRQGNYGYTF
TRBJ1-3,TRBV28,.,.,TGTGCCAGCAGTTTAACCCTCAAGGGCGGCCGTGGAAACACCATATATTTT,CASSLTLKGGRGNTIYF
TRBJ2-2,TRBV27,TRBD2,.,TGTGCCAGCACCTCCCGTGGGGCGGGAGCTCCCCAGGGGGAGCTGTTTTTT,CASTSRGAGAPQGELFF
TRBJ2-1,TRBV6-8,.,.,TGTGCCAGCAGTTACTCGAGGGAAAACTACTACACCTACAATGAGCAGTTCTTC,CASSYSRENYYTYNEQFF
TRBJ2-5,TRBV7-6,TRBD2,few,TGTGCCAGCAGCTCAAATAGCGGGAGCGGAAAGACCCAGTACTTC,CASSSNSGSGKTQYF
TRBJ1-3,TRBV28,.,few,TGTGCCAGCAGTTTTGGACTTTCCGGGAGATATTTT,CASSFGLSGRYF
TRBJ2-2,TRBV20-1,.,.,TGCAGTGCTAGTGGGGGGAACACTGTGGAGCTGTTTTTT,CSASGGNTVELFF
TRBJ2-5,TRBV5-4,TRBD2,few,TGTGCCACCAGTAGCGGGGACCAAGAGACCCAGTACTTC,CATSSGDQETQYF
TRBJ2-1,TRBV7-9,TRBD2,.,TGTGCCAGCAGCTTTGGGACTAGCGGGATCAGTGAGCAGTTCTTC,CASSFGTSGISEQFF
TRBJ1-6,TRBV7-9,.,.,TGTGCCAGCAGCTTGGAGGGCGGATTTCCCCTCCACTTT,CASSLEGGFPLHF
TRBJ1-2,TRBV6-6,.,.,TGTGCCAGCAGTTACAGGGGCCCAATCCTTTATGGCTACACCTTC,CASSYRGPILYGYTF
TRBJ1-3,TRBV11-2,TRBD1,.,TGTGCCAGCAGCTTAGCCACAGGGGCCTTCTCTGGAAACACCATATATTTT,CASSLATGAFSGNTIYF
TRBJ1-2,TRBV4-1,.,.,TGCGCCAGCAGCCAAGATCCCACGAATGGCTACACCTTC,CASSQDPTNGYTF
TRBJ1-2,TRBV7-4,TRBD1,.,TGTGCCAGCAGCTTAACCCAGGGGGTTATTGGCTACACCTTC,CASSLTQGVIGYTF
TRBJ2-1,TRBV29-1,TRBD2,few,TGCAGCGTGACAGGTAGCACGGGACTAGCGGATCTCTACAATGAGCAGTTCTTC,CSVTGSTGLADLYNEQFF
TRBJ1-5,TRBV4-1,.,.,TGCGCCAGCAGCCAAGATCGAGGACACCAGCCCCAGCATTTT,CASSQDRGHQPQHF
TRBJ1-2,TRBV15,.,.,TGTGCCACCAGCCACTTAGGGGGGCGGAACTATGGCTACACCTTC,CATSHLGGRNYGYTF
TRBJ2-1,TRBV29-1,.,.,TGCAGCGTTGATCCGGGGAACAATGAGCAGTTCTTC,CSVDPGNNEQFF
TRBJ1-6,TRBV5-4,.,.,TGTGCCAGCAGCTTGGCCCGGCGGGTGAGTTATAATTCACCCCTCCACTTT,CASSLARRVSYNSPLHF
TRBJ2-1,TRBV2,.,.,TGTGCCAGCAGGGGCGGGGTAGGAGTTAATGAGCAGTTCTTC,CASRGGVGVNEQFF
TRBJ1-6,TRBV2,.,.,TGTGCCAGCAGGGGGGACTCCTATAATTCACCCCTCCACTTT,CASRGDSYNSPLHF
TRBJ2-7,TRBV25-1,.,few,TGTGCCAGCAGTCCCCACCACCAATCCTACGAGCAGTACTTC,CASSPHHQSYEQYF
TRBJ1-1,TRBV6-2/TRBV6-3,.,many,TGTGCCAGCACCAACACAGCTGAAGCTTTCTTT,CASTNTAEAFF
TRBJ2-2,TRBV6-5,.,few,TGTGCCAGCAGTTACTCGGGGCTAGCCCGGAACACCGGGGAGCTGTTTTTT,CASSYSGLARNTGELFF
TRBJ1-2,TRBV7-2,.,few,TGTGCCAGCAGCTTACGCCGGCGTTCTAACTATGGCTACACCTTC,CASSLRRRSNYGYTF
TRBJ2-7,TRBV5-5,.,.,TGTGCCAGCAGCTCGAGATTCTACGAGCAGTACTTC,CASSSRFYEQYF
TRBJ2-3,TRBV6-1,.,.,TGTGCCAGCAGTGAAGGGCAGAGGTTTAGCACAGATACGCAGTATTTT,CASSEGQRFSTDTQYF
TRBJ1-4,TRBV20-1,.,.,TGCAGTGCTAGAGGCCTACAGGCTTTAAATGAAAAACTGTTTTTT,CSARGLQALNEKLFF
TRBJ2-2,TRBV12-3/TRBV12-4,TRBD1,.,TGTGCCAGCAGTACCCCGGACAGGGGGGAGACCGGGGAGCTGTTTTTT,CASSTPDRGETGELFF
TRBJ2-5,TRBV20-1,.,.,TGCAGTGCTAGAGGTGCCGGGGTCCGGGAGACCCAGTACTTC,CSARGAGVRETQYF
TRBJ2-1,TRBV29-1,.,.,TGCAGCGTTGAATTCGGGAATGAGCAGTTCTTC,CSVEFGNEQFF
TRBJ2-3,TRBV27,TRBD1,.,TGTGCCAGCACGACACCAGGGGGTACGCAGTATTTT,CASTTPGGTQYF